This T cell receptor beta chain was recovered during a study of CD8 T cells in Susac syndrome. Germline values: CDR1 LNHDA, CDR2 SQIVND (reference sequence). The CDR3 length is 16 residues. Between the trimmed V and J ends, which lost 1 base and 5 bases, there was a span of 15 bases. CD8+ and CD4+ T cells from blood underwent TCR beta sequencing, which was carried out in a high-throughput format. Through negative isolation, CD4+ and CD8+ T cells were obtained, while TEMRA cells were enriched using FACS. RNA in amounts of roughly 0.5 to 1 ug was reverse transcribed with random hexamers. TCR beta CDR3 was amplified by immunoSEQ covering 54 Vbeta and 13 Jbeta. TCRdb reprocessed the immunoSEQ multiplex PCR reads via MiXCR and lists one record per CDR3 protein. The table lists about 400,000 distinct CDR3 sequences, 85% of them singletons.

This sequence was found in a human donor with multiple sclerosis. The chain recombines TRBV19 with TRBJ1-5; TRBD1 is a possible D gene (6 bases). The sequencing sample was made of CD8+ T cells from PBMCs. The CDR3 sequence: CASSIGASSGDQPQHF. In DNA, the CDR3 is TGTGCCAGTAGTATAGGTGCCTCCTCAGGGGATCAGCCCCAGCATTTT.